This T cell receptor beta chain was captured in a study of T-cell memory formation after mild COVID-19. This CDR3 is built from 15 residues. The V end lost 2 bases, the J end lost 0 bases, and 11 bases lay between the germline ends. Study-wide results and limits: Clones from the second wave (peaking day 37) had unconfirmed SARS-CoV-2 specificity.

TCRdb re-analysed the 5' RACE reads in MiXCR, keeping a single row per CDR3 protein. The data contain about 30,000 distinct CDR3 sequences, 12% of them singletons. This clonotype has a count of ten or more. Its matching antigen is unknown. The source material was PBMCs or a T cell subset sorted from them (not recorded which). The genes are TRBV12-3 or TRBV12-4 and TRBJ2-7, with D possibly matching TRBD2 (7 bases). This clonotype was obtained from an adult woman who had mild COVID-19 (a few samples of this study predate the infection). Cell type and time point are not known. CDR3 DNA sequence: TGTGCCAGCAGTTTACTGGGGGGGCACTCCTACGAGCAGTACTTC. Its translation is CASSLLGGHSYEQYF.